The T cell receptor (beta chain) under discussion was sequenced for a study of blood T cell repertoires in COVID-19. Study-level background: Both acute and convalescent COVID-19 samples were obtained from the United States, Italy and Spain. T cells, B-cell-depleted T cells, or PBMCs supplied cDNA or gDNA.

V lost 3 bases and J lost 0, with 12 bases in between. CDR1 and CDR2 from the germline V gene are LGHDT and YNNKEL (reference sequence). The CDR3 length is 17 residues. Under the authors' procedure: Using reference gene primer amplification, nucleated cell counts were estimated. Clones were sequenced by immunoSEQ multiplex PCR, and TCRdb holds only the in-frame ones, with some missing. V and J calls plus clone size are reproduced from that table; the DNA served to infer D and trimming. This table has roughly 190,000 clones, around nine tenths appearing once. V usage is TRBV3-1 (or the pseudogene TRBV3-2) and J usage is TRBJ2-6, with D possibly being TRBD1 (5 bases). The clonotype originates from a man aged 18-30 years with active or convalescent COVID-19. The sample was peripheral blood. In DNA form, the CDR3 reads TGTGCCAGCAGCCAGTCAGGTGGGGCCTCTGGGGCCAACGTCCTGACTTTC. Its protein product is CASSQSGGASGANVLTF.